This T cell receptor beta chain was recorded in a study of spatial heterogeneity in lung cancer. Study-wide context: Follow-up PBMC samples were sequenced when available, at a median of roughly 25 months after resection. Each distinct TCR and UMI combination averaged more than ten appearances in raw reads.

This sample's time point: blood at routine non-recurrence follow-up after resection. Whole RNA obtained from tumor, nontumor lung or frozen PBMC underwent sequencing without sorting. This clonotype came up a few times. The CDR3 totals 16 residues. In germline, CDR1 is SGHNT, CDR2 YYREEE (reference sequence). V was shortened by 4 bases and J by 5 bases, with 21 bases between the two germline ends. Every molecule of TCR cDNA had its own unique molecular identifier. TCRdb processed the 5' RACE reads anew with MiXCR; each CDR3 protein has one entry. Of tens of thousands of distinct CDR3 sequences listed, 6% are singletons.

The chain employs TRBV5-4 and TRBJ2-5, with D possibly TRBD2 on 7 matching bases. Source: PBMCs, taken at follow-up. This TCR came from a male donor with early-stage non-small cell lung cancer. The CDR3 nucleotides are TGTGCCAGCAGCGGGGGGGCAGGCGCGACCAGGGAGACCCAGTACTTC. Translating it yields CASSGGAGATRETQYF.